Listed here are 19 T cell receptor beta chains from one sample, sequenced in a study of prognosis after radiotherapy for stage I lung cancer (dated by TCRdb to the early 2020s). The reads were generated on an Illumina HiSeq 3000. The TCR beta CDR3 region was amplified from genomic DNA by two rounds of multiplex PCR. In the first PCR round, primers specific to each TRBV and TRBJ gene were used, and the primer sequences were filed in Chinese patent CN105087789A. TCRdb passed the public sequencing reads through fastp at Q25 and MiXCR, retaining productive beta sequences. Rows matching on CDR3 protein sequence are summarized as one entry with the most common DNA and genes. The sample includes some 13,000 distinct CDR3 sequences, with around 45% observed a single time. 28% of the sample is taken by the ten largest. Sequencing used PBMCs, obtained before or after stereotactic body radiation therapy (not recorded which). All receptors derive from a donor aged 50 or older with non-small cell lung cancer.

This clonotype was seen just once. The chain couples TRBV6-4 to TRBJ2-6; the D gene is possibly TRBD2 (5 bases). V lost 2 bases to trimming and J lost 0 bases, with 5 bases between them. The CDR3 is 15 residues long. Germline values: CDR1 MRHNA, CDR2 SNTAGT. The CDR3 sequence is CASSDGSSGANVLTF. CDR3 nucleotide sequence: TGTGCCAGCAGTGACGGGAGCTCTGGGGCCAACGTCCTGACTTTC.

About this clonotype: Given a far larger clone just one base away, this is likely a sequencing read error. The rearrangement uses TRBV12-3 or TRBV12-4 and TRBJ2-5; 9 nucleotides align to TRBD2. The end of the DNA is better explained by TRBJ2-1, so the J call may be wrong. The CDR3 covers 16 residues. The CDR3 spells CASSSHGSSGSAEQFF. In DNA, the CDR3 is TGTGCCAGCAGTTCACATGGGAGTAGCGGGAGCGCTGAGCAGTTCTTC.

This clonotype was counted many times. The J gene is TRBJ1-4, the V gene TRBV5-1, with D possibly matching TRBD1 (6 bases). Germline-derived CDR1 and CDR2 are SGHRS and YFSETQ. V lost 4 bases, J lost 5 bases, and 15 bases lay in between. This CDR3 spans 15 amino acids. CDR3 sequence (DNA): TGCGCCAGCAGCGCAGGGACAAATCCGAATGAAAAACTGTTTTTT. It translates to CASSAGTNPNEKLFF. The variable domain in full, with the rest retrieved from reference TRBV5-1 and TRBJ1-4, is KAGVTQTPRYLIKTRGQQVTLSCSPISGHRSVSWYQQTPGQGLQFLFEYFSETQRNKGNFPGRFSGRQFSNSRSEMNVSTLELGDSALYLCASSAGTNPNEKLFFGSGTQLSVL.

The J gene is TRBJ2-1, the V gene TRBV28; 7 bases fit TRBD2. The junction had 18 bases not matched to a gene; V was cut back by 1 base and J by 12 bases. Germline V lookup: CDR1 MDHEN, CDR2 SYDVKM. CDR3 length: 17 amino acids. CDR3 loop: CASSLFLAGDGVRRQFF. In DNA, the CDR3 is TGTGCCAGCAGTTTATTTTTGGCGGGAGACGGGGTAAGGCGGCAGTTCTTC.

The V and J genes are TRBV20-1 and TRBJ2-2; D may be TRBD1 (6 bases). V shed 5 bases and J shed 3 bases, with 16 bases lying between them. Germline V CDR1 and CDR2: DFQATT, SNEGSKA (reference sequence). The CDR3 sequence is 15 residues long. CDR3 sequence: CSAWNRALDTGELFF. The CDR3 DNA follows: TGCAGTGCTTGGAACAGGGCATTGGACACCGGGGAGCTGTTTTTT.

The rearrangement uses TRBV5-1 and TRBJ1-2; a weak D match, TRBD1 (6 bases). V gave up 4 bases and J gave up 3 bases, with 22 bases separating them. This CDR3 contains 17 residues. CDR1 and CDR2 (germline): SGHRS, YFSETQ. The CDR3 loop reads CASSARGVKDGHYGYTF. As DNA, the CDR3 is TGCGCCAGCAGCGCGAGGGGGGTAAAGGACGGACACTATGGCTACACCTTC. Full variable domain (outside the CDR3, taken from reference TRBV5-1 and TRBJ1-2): KAGVTQTPRYLIKTRGQQVTLSCSPISGHRSVSWYQQTPGQGLQFLFEYFSETQRNKGNFPGRFSGRQFSNSRSEMNVSTLELGDSALYLCASSARGVKDGHYGYTFGSGTRLTVV.

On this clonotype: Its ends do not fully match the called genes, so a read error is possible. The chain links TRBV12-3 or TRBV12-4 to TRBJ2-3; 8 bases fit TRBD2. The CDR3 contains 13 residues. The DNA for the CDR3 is TGTGCCAGCAGTCTAGCGGGTTGGGATACGCAGTATTTT. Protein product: CASSLAGWDTQYF.

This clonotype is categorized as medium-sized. Here the CDR3 DNA reads TGTGCCAGCAGTTCCGGGACTAGCGGGAGAGATTCGGATGAGCAGTTCTTC. As protein: CASSSGTSGRDSDEQFF. The V gene is TRBV6-2 or TRBV6-3, the J gene TRBJ2-1; TRBD2 agrees at 14 bases. Germline V gene lookup returns CDR1 MNHEY and CDR2 SVGEGT. V lost 4 bases to trimming and J lost 8 bases; unmatched junction nucleotides: 10. This CDR3 contains 17 residues.

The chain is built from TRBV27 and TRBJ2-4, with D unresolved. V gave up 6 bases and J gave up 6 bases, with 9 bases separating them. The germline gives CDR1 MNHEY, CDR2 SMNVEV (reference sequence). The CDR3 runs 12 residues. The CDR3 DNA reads TGTGCCAGCAGCCCCTGGATAAACATTCAGTACTTC. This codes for CASSPWINIQYF.

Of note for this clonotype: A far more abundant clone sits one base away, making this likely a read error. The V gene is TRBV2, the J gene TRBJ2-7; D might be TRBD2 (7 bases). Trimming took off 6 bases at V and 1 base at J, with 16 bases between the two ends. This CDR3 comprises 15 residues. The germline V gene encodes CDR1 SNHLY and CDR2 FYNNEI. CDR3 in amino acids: CASSGGPGRSYEQYF. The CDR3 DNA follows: TGTGCCAGCAGCGGGGGGCCAGGGAGATCCTACGAGCAGTACTTC.

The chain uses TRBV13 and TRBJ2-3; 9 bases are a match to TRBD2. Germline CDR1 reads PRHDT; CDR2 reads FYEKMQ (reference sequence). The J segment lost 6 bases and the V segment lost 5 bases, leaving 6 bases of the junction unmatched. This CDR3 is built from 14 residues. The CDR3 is CASSRTSDSDTQYF. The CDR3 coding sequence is TGTGCCAGCAGCCGGACTAGCGACAGCGATACGCAGTATTTT. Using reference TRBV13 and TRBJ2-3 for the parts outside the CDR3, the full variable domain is AAGVIQSPRHLIKEKRETATLKCYPIPRHDTVYWYQQGPGQDPQFLISFYEKMQSDKGSIPDRFSAQQFSDYHSELNMSSLELGDSALYFCASSRTSDSDTQYFGPGTRLTVL.

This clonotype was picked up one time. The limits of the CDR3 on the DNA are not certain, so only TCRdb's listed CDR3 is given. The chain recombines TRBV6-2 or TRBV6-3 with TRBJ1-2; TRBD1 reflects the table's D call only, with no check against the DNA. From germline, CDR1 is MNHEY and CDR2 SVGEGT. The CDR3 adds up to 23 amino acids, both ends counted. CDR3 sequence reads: CASTNQTSMYLCASYTGFDGYTF.

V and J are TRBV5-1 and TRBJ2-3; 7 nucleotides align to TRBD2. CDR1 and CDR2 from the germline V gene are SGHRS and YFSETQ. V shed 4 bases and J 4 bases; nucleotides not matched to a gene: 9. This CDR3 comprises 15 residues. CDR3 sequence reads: CASSGTVTSADTQYF. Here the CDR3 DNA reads TGCGCCAGCAGCGGAACCGTTACTAGCGCAGATACGCAGTATTTT. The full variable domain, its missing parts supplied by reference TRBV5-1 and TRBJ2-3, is KAGVTQTPRYLIKTRGQQVTLSCSPISGHRSVSWYQQTPGQGLQFLFEYFSETQRNKGNFPGRFSGRQFSNSRSEMNVSTLELGDSALYLCASSGTVTSADTQYFGPGTRLTVL.

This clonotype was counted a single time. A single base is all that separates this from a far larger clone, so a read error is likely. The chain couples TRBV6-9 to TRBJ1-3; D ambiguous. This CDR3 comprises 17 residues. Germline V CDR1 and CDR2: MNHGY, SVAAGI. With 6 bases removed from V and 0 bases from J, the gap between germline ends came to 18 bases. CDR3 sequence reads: CASRPPLRASSGNTIYF. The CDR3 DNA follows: TGTGCCAGCAGGCCCCCCCTACGGGCTAGCTCTGGAAACACCATATATTTT.

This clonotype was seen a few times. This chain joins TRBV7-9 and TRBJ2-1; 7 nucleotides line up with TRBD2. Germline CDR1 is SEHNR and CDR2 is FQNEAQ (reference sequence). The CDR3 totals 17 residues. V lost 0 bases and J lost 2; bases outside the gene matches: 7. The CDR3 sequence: CASSLALLAEAYNEQFF. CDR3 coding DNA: TGTGCCAGCAGCTTAGCGCTCCTAGCGGAAGCCTACAATGAGCAGTTCTTC.

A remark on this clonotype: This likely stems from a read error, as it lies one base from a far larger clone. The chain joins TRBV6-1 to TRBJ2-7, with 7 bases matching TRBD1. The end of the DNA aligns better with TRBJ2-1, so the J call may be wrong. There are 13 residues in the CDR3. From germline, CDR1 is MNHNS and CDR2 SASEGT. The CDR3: CASRLTGAGEQFF. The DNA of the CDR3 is TGTGCCAGCAGGCTAACAGGGGCAGGTGAGCAGTTCTTC.

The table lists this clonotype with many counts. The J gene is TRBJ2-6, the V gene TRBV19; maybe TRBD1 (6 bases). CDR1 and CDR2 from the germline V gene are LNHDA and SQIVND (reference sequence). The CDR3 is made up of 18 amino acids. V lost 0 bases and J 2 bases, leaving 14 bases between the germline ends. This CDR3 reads CASSIDRGHTTGANVLTF. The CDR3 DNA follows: TGTGCCAGTAGTATAGATAGGGGACACACCACTGGGGCCAACGTCCTGACTTTC. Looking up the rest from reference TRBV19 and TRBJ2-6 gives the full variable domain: DGGITQSPKYLFRKEGQNVTLSCEQNLNHDAMYWYRQDPGQGLRLIYYSQIVNDFQKGDIAEGYSVSREKKESFPLTVTSAQKNPTAFYLCASSIDRGHTTGANVLTFGAGSRLTVL.

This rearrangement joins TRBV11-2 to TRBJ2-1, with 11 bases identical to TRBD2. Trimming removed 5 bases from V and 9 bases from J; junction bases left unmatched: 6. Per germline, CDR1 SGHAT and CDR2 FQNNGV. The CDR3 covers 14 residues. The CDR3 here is CASSPTSGRGEQFF. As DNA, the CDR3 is TGTGCCAGCAGCCCTACTAGCGGGAGAGGTGAGCAGTTCTTC.

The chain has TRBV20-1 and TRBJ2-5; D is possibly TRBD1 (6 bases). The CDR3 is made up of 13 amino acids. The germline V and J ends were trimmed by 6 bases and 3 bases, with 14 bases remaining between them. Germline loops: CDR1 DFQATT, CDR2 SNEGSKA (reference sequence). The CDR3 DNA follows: TGCAGTGCAGGGGGACAAGCAAAAGAGACCCAGTACTTC. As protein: CSAGGQAKETQYF.